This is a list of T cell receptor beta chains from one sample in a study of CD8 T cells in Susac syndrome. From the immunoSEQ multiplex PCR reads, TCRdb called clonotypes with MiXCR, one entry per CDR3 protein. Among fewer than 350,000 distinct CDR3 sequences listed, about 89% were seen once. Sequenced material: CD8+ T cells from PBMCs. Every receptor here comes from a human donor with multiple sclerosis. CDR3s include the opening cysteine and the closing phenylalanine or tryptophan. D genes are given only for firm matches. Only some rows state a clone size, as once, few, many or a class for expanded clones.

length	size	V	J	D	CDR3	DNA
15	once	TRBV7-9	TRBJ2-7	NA	CASSFLAGSGGEQYF	TGTGCCAGCAGCTTCTTAGCTGGGTCGGGCGGCGAGCAGTACTTC
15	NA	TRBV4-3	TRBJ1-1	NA	CASSQDFGANTEAFF	TGCGCCAGCAGCCAAGATTTCGGAGCGAACACTGAAGCTTTCTTT
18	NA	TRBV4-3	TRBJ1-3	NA	CASSQVRRGGNSGNTIYF	TGCGCCAGCAGCCAAGTACGGCGAGGAGGGAATAGTGGAAACACCATATATTTT
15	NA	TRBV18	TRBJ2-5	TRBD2	CASSRGTSTQETQYF	TGTGCCAGCTCCCGAGGGACTAGCACCCAAGAGACCCAGTACTTC
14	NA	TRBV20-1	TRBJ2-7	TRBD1	CSAGRTGGQYEQYF	TGCAGTGCTGGGCGGACAGGGGGCCAATACGAGCAGTACTTC
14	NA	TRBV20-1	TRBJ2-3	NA	CSARDVPITDTQYF	TGCAGTGCTAGAGATGTCCCCATCACAGATACGCAGTATTTT
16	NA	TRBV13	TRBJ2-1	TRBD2	CAGSLDRTSGYNEQFF	TGTGCCGGCAGCTTAGACCGGACTAGCGGCTACAATGAGCAGTTCTTC
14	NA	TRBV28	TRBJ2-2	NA	CASTGLSNTGELFF	TGTGCCAGCACTGGACTATCCAACACCGGGGAGCTGTTTTTT
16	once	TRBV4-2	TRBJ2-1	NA	CASSPSWGSSYNEQFF	TGTGCCAGCAGCCCAAGTTGGGGTAGCTCCTACAATGAGCAGTTCTTC
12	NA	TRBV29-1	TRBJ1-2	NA	CSVMGGNYGYTF	TGCAGCGTTATGGGGGGAAACTATGGCTACACCTTC
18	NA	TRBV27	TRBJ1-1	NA	CASSLSTIPRGGNTEAFF	TGTGCCAGCAGTTTATCGACGATCCCAAGGGGAGGGAACACTGAAGCTTTCTTT
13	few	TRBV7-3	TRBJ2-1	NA	CASSSGLYNEQFF	TGTGCCAGCAGCTCGGGGCTTTACAATGAGCAGTTCTTC
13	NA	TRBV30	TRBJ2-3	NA	CACSVAGPDTQYF	TGTGCCTGCTCAGTCGCGGGCCCAGATACGCAGTATTTT
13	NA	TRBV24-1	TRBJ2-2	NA	CATSHETTGELFF	TGTGCCACCAGCCACGAGACCACCGGGGAGCTGTTTTTT
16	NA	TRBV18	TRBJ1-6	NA	CASSYGPLPGDSPLHF	TGTGCCAGCTCATACGGACCCCTTCCCGGGGATTCACCCCTCCACTTT